These 10 T cell receptor beta chains originate from one sample sequenced in a study of T cell responses to AZD1222 COVID-19 vaccine. Only in-frame clones appear in the TCRdb table, and some are missing; sequencing was by immunoSEQ multiplex PCR. This sample has 80,000 or so clones, with around nine tenths found just once. Sequencing was performed on peripheral blood, taken on day 0 of AZD1222 vaccination. The receptors come from an adult in good health.

This chain uses TRBV27 with TRBJ2-1; 8 bases agree with TRBD1. Trimming at V came to 3 bases and at J to 6 bases, leaving 7 bases not matched to a gene. CDR3 size: 15 residues. CDR1 is MNHEY and CDR2 is SMNVEV in the germline V gene (reference sequence). DNA for the CDR3: TGTGCCAGCAGTTTCGCCAGGGGGCTCTCCAATGAGCAGTTCTTC. Amino acids: CASSFARGLSNEQFF.

This chain links TRBV5-1 with TRBJ2-7; TRBD1 matches at 7 bases. V shed 3 bases and J 7 bases; nucleotides not matched to a gene: 19. The germline gives CDR1 SGHRS, CDR2 YFSETQ. CDR3 size: 17 residues. CDR3 loop: CASSSTLSGTAPWEQYF. CDR3 nucleotide sequence: TGCGCCAGCAGCTCCACACTTTCCGGGACAGCCCCCTGGGAGCAGTACTTC.

The genes are TRBV7-9 and TRBJ2-3; D remains unclear. This CDR3 region has 14 residues. Trimming removed 1 base at V and 6 bases at J, with 11 bases between. In germline, CDR1 is SEHNR, CDR2 FQNEAQ (reference sequence). The CDR3 loop reads CASSLGAPADTQYF. The CDR3 nucleotides read TGTGCCAGCAGCTTAGGGGCCCCGGCGGATACGCAGTATTTT. The entire variable domain, with the rest obtained from reference TRBV7-9 and TRBJ2-3, is as follows: DTGVSQNPRHKITKRGQNVTFRCDPISEHNRLYWYRQTLGQGPEFLTYFQNEAQLEKSRLLSDRFSAERPKGSFSTLEIQRTEQGDSAMYLCASSLGAPADTQYFGPGTRLTVL.

The J gene is TRBJ1-1, the V gene TRBV18; D is unresolved. This CDR3 contains 15 residues. V was pared by 6 bases and J by 4 bases, with 18 bases between. Germline values: CDR1 KGHSH, CDR2 LQKENI. CDR3 in amino acids: CASSRSWGSGTEAFF. The CDR3 nucleotides read TGTGCCAGCTCCCGATCCTGGGGTTCAGGCACTGAAGCTTTCTTT.

This chain uses TRBV7-6 with TRBJ1-4, with 8 bases that match TRBD1. The germline V gene has CDR1 SGHVS and CDR2 FNYEAQ. With V trimmed by 5 bases and J by 7 bases, 9 bases remained unmatched. This CDR3 comprises 15 residues. The CDR3 protein is CASSAGQGSGEKLFF. CDR3 DNA: TGTGCCAGCAGCGCCGGACAGGGTTCGGGTGAAAAACTGTTTTTT.

V usage is TRBV6-5 and J usage is TRBJ1-1; 8 bases match TRBD1. The V segment lost 7 bases and the J segment 8 bases; nucleotides outside the gene matches: 12. The CDR3 runs to 14 residues. Germline values: CDR1 MNHEY, CDR2 SVGAGI. CDR3 sequence reads: CASIKWRTGIEAFF. The CDR3 DNA follows: TGTGCCAGCATTAAGTGGAGGACAGGGATAGAAGCTTTCTTT.

This clone was seen only a few times. The chain's CDR3 is CASSEVGVGSFETQYF. In DNA, the CDR3 is TGTGCCAGCAGTGAAGTAGGGGTCGGTAGCTTTGAGACCCAGTACTTC. This chain connects TRBV6-1 to TRBJ2-5; perhaps TRBD1 as D (5 bases). V was pared by 1 base and J by 5 bases, with 17 bases between. Germline V gives CDR1 MNHNS, CDR2 SASEGT. This CDR3 is 16 amino acids long.

This clone was seen a few times. The chain is built from TRBV19 and TRBJ1-1; TRBD1 is a possible D gene (6 bases). The CDR3 is 12 amino acids. CDR1 and CDR2 from the germline V gene are LNHDA and SQIVND (reference sequence). V was pared by 6 bases and J by 6 bases, with 11 bases between. As DNA, the CDR3 is TGTGCCAGTAGCCCACAGGGAGCTGAAGCTTTCTTT. Amino acid sequence: CASSPQGAEAFF.

The chain has TRBV5-1 and TRBJ1-4; TRBD1 is a possible D gene (5 bases). The CDR3 is made up of 15 amino acids. V gave up 0 bases and J gave up 8 bases, with 14 bases separating them. CDR1 is SGHRS and CDR2 is YFSETQ in the germline V gene. The CDR3 region is CASSLGSGGEEKLFF. DNA of the CDR3: TGCGCCAGCAGCTTGGGCTCCGGGGGGGAGGAAAAACTGTTTTTT.

DNA of the CDR3: TGTGCCAGTAGCCGTAGCGGGCTCAACACAGATACGCAGTATTTT. Its translation is CASSRSGLNTDTQYF. The rearrangement uses TRBV19 and TRBJ2-3, with 7 bases that match TRBD2. J was trimmed by 2 bases and V by 6 bases; bases with no gene match: 8. The germline gives CDR1 LNHDA, CDR2 SQIVND (reference sequence). This CDR3 contains 15 residues.